A single sample is the source of the 27 T cell receptor beta chains below, sequenced in a study of cytomegalovirus exposure and HLA in healthy donors. The PCR employed 60 Vbeta primers together with 13 Jbeta primers. The data were produced by immunoSEQ multiplex PCR, yet TCRdb's version contains in-frame clones alone and is incomplete. The sample carries fewer than 130,000 clones, 60% to 85% recorded once. Sequenced sample: PBMCs. The receptors were sampled from a female donor in good health and CMV-seropositive.

The V gene is TRBV28, the J gene TRBJ1-2, with TRBD1 matching 7 bases. Germline values: CDR1 MDHEN, CDR2 SYDVKM. The V segment lost 5 bases and the J segment 4 bases; nucleotides outside the gene matches: 7. The CDR3 is made up of 14 amino acids. The CDR3 protein is CASSGAGGLYGYTF. The CDR3 region has the DNA TGTGCCAGCAGTGGGGCAGGGGGACTCTATGGCTACACCTTC.

The J gene is TRBJ1-5, the V gene TRBV15, with 7 bases matching TRBD1. The V gene's germline CDR1 is LNHNV and CDR2 YYDKDF (reference sequence). This CDR3 region has 15 residues. Trimming at V came to 0 bases and at J to 6 bases, leaving 5 bases not matched to a gene. This CDR3 reads CATSREDRYGQPQHF. As DNA, the CDR3 is TGTGCCACCAGCAGAGAGGACAGGTATGGTCAGCCCCAGCATTTT.

The chain couples TRBV6-1 to TRBJ1-5, with D possibly TRBD1 on 6 matching bases. The CDR3 totals 15 residues. The V gene lost 7 bases and the J gene lost 1 base, with 14 bases spanning the gap. The germline gives CDR1 MNHNS, CDR2 SASEGT. CDR3 DNA: TGTGCCAGCATTTTGTTAGGACAGAGCAATCAGCCCCAGCATTTT. Residues: CASILLGQSNQPQHF.

The rearrangement uses TRBV4-2 and TRBJ2-1; the D gene is possibly TRBD2 (5 bases). Germline CDR1 and CDR2: LGHNA and YNFKEQ. The V and J ends lost 1 base and 2 bases respectively, with 12 bases between them. The CDR3 extends over 16 amino acids. The CDR3: CASSQVGDPPYNEQFF. As DNA, the CDR3 is TGTGCCAGCAGCCAAGTGGGAGACCCCCCCTACAATGAGCAGTTCTTC.

J is TRBJ1-2 and V is TRBV19, with no clear D. Germline assignment: CDR1 LNHDA and CDR2 SQIVND (reference sequence). The germline V and J ends were trimmed by 8 bases and 2 bases, with 9 bases remaining between them. The CDR3 consists of 12 residues. The CDR3 is CASAEGNYGYTF. As DNA, the CDR3 is TGTGCCAGTGCGGAGGGAAACTATGGCTACACCTTC. Complete variable domain (other parts from reference TRBV19 and TRBJ1-2): DGGITQSPKYLFRKEGQNVTLSCEQNLNHDAMYWYRQDPGQGLRLIYYSQIVNDFQKGDIAEGYSVSREKKESFPLTVTSAQKNPTAFYLCASAEGNYGYTFGSGTRLTVV.

The chain employs TRBV11-2 and TRBJ1-5; 9 nucleotides align to TRBD1. CDR1 is SGHAT and CDR2 is FQNNGV in the germline V gene. This CDR3 comprises 14 residues. Germline trimming cut 5 bases from V and 3 bases from J; bases unmatched to any gene: 2. The CDR3 nucleotides are TGTGCCAGCAGCCGGACAGGGGTCAATCAGCCCCAGCATTTT. Its protein product is CASSRTGVNQPQHF.

The rearrangement links TRBV7-9 to TRBJ2-7; D gene ambiguous. Germline V gives CDR1 SEHNR, CDR2 FQNEAQ (reference sequence). The CDR3 length is 14 residues. V lost 7 bases, J lost 5 bases, and 18 bases lay in between. The CDR3 sequence: CASNPHLDVDEQYF. The CDR3 nucleotides read TGTGCCAGCAACCCCCACCTAGACGTCGACGAGCAGTACTTC.

With respect to this clone: This CDR3 is also generated by other DNA sequences in the sample. V usage is TRBV4-2 and J usage is TRBJ2-3; D gene uncertain. The V end lost 3 bases, the J end lost 2 bases, and 9 bases lay between the germline ends. Germline V CDR1 and CDR2: LGHNA, YNFKEQ. There are 14 residues in the CDR3. For the CDR3, the DNA is TGTGCCAGCAGCCAGGTGACTGTCACAGATACGCAGTATTTT. This codes for CASSQVTVTDTQYF.

The CDR3 sequence: CASSLGLANIPDTQYF. CDR3 nucleotides: TGTGCCAGCAGCTTAGGTCTAGCGAACATCCCAGATACGCAGTATTTT. This sequence joins TRBV7-9 and TRBJ2-3; TRBD2 might be the D (6 bases). V was pared by 1 base and J by 4 bases, with 15 bases between. Germline values: CDR1 SEHNR, CDR2 FQNEAQ (reference sequence). This CDR3 contains 16 residues.

The sample holds a few counts of this clone. The chain recombines TRBV5-1 with TRBJ2-5; a weak D match, TRBD2 (5 bases). Germline V gene lookup returns CDR1 SGHRS and CDR2 YFSETQ. V lost 0 bases and J 5 bases, leaving 11 bases between the germline ends. The CDR3 has 14 amino acids. CDR3 in DNA: TGCGCCAGCAGCTTGGGAGGGTCGGGGGAGACCCAGTACTTC. Residues: CASSLGGSGETQYF.

The genes are TRBV12-5 and TRBJ2-5, with 8 bases identical to TRBD2. This CDR3 is built from 15 residues. After removal of 0 bases from V and 1 base from J, the junction contained 1 base not matched to a gene. CDR1 is LGHNT, CDR2 FRNRAP, per germline. The CDR3 region has the DNA TGTGCTAGTGGTTTGGTAGGGACTAGCCAAGAGACCCAGTACTTC. The encoded protein is CASGLVGTSQETQYF. The full variable domain, rest sourced from reference TRBV12-5 and TRBJ2-5, is DARVTQTPRHKVTEMGQEVTMRCQPILGHNTVFWYRQTMMQGLELLAYFRNRAPLDDSGMPKDRFSAEMPDATLATLKIQPSEPRDSAVYFCASGLVGTSQETQYFGPGTRLLVL.

The chain has TRBV29-1 and TRBJ1-2; D is ambiguous. The V end was cut by 6 bases, the J end by 7 bases, with 12 bases between. CDR1 is SQVTM, CDR2 ANQGSEA, per germline. The CDR3 extends over 11 amino acids. CDR3 in DNA: TGCAGCGTGGCGGGGTCTCGTGGCTACACCTTC. It is translated as CSVAGSRGYTF.

The J gene is TRBJ1-4, the V gene TRBV2; TRBD1 is a possible D gene (6 bases). This CDR3 has 14 residues. From germline, CDR1 is SNHLY and CDR2 FYNNEI. V was cut by 2 bases and J by 5 bases, with 9 bases left in between. CDR3 nucleotides: TGTGCCAGCAGTGAACAGGGGCAGAATGAAAAACTGTTTTTT. It codes for CASSEQGQNEKLFF.

A single count supports this clone. The CDR3 DNA follows: TGTGCCAGCAGCTCGGACAGAGGATATAGCAATCAGCCCCAGCATTTT. Amino acid sequence: CASSSDRGYSNQPQHF. The chain links TRBV7-3 to TRBJ1-5, with D possibly matching TRBD1 (6 bases). Between the trimmed V and J ends, which lost 4 bases and 0 bases, there was a span of 13 bases. Per germline, CDR1 SGHTA and CDR2 FQGTGA. The CDR3 totals 16 residues.

Comment on this clone: One end of the junction varies from germline; a read error may be responsible. This same CDR3 is encoded by further DNA sequences in the sample. The rearrangement joins TRBV5-1 to TRBJ1-4; no reliable D call. The CDR3 spans 16 residues. Looked up from germline, CDR1 is SGHRS and CDR2 is YFSETQ. CDR3 amino acids: CASSLSGYGTNEKLFF. In DNA, the CDR3 is TGCGCCAGCAGCTTGTCGGGATACGGAACTAATGAAAAACTGTTCTTT.

V is TRBV19 and J is TRBJ2-5; 7 positions agree with TRBD2. Germline trimming cut 3 bases from V and 2 bases from J; bases unmatched to any gene: 6. CDR1 is LNHDA and CDR2 is SQIVND in the germline V gene (reference sequence). This CDR3 is built from 15 residues. The CDR3 is CASSILARGQETQYF. CDR3 DNA sequence: TGTGCCAGTAGTATCTTGGCGCGGGGGCAAGAGACCCAGTACTTC.

The rearrangement joins TRBV9 to TRBJ2-1, with 14 nucleotides matching TRBD2. This CDR3 has 16 residues. Germline V lookup: CDR1 SGDLS, CDR2 YYNGEE. Trimming at V came to 3 bases and at J to 9 bases, leaving 8 bases not matched to a gene. The CDR3 DNA reads as TGTGCCAGCAGCGAACTAGGACTAGCGGGAGGTGGTGAGCAGTTCTTC. This gives the protein CASSELGLAGGGEQFF.

The chain carries TRBV7-8 and TRBJ1-1; possibly TRBD1 for D (6 bases). V was clipped by 4 bases and J by 3 bases, with 15 bases between them. This CDR3 has 15 residues. Looked up from germline, CDR1 is SGHVS and CDR2 is FQNEAQ. This CDR3 is CASSSEQGTDTEAFF. CDR3 DNA: TGTGCCAGCAGCTCTGAACAGGGAACGGACACTGAAGCTTTCTTT.

In regard to this clone: The junction departs from germline at one end; a sequencing error may be responsible. This chain uses TRBV7-7 with TRBJ2-1; D possibly corresponds to TRBD1 (6 bases). The CDR3 has 16 amino acids. Germline CDR1 reads SSHAT; CDR2 reads FNYEAQ (reference sequence). The DNA for the CDR3 is TGTGCTAGCAGTACCACAGGGCCCAGATCATACAATGAGCAGTTCTTC. Its protein is CASSTTGPRSYNEQFF.

This clone was counted once. The chain uses TRBV19 and TRBJ2-4; TRBD2 aligns across 7 bases. This CDR3 is 15 amino acids long. J was trimmed by 0 bases and V by 5 bases; bases with no gene match: 4. Germline CDR1 LNHDA, CDR2 SQIVND (reference sequence). The CDR3 loop is CASSLRGIAKNIQYF. The DNA of the CDR3 is TGTGCCAGTAGTTTGCGGGGGATAGCCAAAAACATTCAGTACTTC.

The chain has TRBV28 and TRBJ2-7, with 13 bases matching TRBD2. Germline V gives CDR1 MDHEN, CDR2 SYDVKM. The V and J ends lost 5 bases and 5 bases, in that order; junction bases with no gene match: 6. CDR3 size: 15 residues. The CDR3 region has the DNA TGTGCCAGCAGTCAATGGACTAGCGGGAGCCACGAGCAGTACTTC. This codes for CASSQWTSGSHEQYF.

The chain links TRBV4-2 to TRBJ1-5; no firm D call. The CDR3 runs to 16 residues. The germline V and J ends were trimmed by 2 bases and 3 bases, with 14 bases remaining between them. The germline V gene encodes CDR1 LGHNA and CDR2 YNFKEQ. For the CDR3, the DNA is TGTGCCAGCAGCCAACTAAAACACGGGAACAATCAGCCCCAGCATTTT. It yields the protein CASSQLKHGNNQPQHF.

The chain carries TRBV30 and TRBJ1-1, with 7 bases fitting TRBD1. The CDR3 is 15 amino acids. The germline V gene encodes CDR1 GTSNPN and CDR2 SVGIG (reference sequence). V lost 5 bases, J lost 1 base, and 10 bases stayed unmatched. The CDR3 sequence is CAWGPPRGRNTEAFF. The CDR3 nucleotides are TGTGCCTGGGGGCCCCCCAGGGGGAGGAACACTGAAGCTTTCTTT. Filled out from reference TRBV30 and TRBJ1-1, the complete variable domain reads SQTIHQWPATLVQPVGSPLSLECTVEGTSNPNLYWYRQAAGRGLQLLFYSVGIGQISSEVPQNLSASRPQDRQFILSSKKLLLSDSGFYLCAWGPPRGRNTEAFFGQGTRLTVV.

The chain has TRBV6-1 and TRBJ2-1, with D maybe TRBD2 (5 bases). Looked up from germline, CDR1 is MNHNS and CDR2 is SASEGT. Deletions cut 5 bases from V and 2 bases from J, with 13 bases between. The CDR3 is 15 amino acids. The CDR3 DNA is TGTGCCAGCAGTACCGGGGTATCCACCTACAATGAGCAGTTCTTC. Its protein product is CASSTGVSTYNEQFF.

J is TRBJ1-1 and V is TRBV7-8; D is possibly TRBD1 (5 bases). V was cut by 8 bases and J by 5 bases, with 15 bases left in between. The germline gives CDR1 SGHVS, CDR2 FQNEAQ. The CDR3 totals 13 residues. DNA for the CDR3: TGTGCCAGCGTTGGAGGGGTCTATACTGAAGCTTTCTTT. Its protein product is CASVGGVYTEAFF.

The V and J genes are TRBV27 and TRBJ2-1; 11 positions agree with TRBD2. CDR1 is MNHEY and CDR2 is SMNVEV in the germline V gene (reference sequence). The CDR3 length is 18 residues. The V gene end was trimmed by 1 base and the J gene end by 5 bases; junction bases not matched to a gene: 10. In DNA form, the CDR3 reads TGTGCCAGCAGTTTATTCCAACTTAGCGGGAGGGGAGACAATGAGCAGTTCTTC. As protein: CASSLFQLSGRGDNEQFF.

The chain has TRBV19 and TRBJ1-1; 8 bases fit TRBD1. Per the germline V gene, CDR1 is LNHDA and CDR2 is SQIVND (reference sequence). This CDR3 contains 14 residues. V gave up 5 bases and J gave up 0 bases; unmatched junction bases: 2. CDR3 amino acids: CASSLQGVNTEAFF. CDR3 coding DNA: TGTGCCAGTAGTTTACAGGGGGTGAACACTGAAGCTTTCTTT.